This T cell receptor beta chain was recovered during a study of T cell changes during pregnancy in multiple sclerosis (dated by TCRdb to the late 2010s). Concerning the study at large: In women with multiple sclerosis, the researchers looked at how the T cell repertoire shifted as pregnancy progressed.

V is reduced by 1 base and J by 7 bases, leaving a spacing of 21 bases between them. The CDR1 and CDR2 encoded by the germline V gene are SGHDT and YYEEEE. There are 16 amino acids in the CDR3, from cysteine to phenylalanine inclusive. The only DNA kept is the CDR3, 48 bases in frame from the first base. This clone is a singleton in its sample. Its antigen remains undetermined. Per-base qualities were not stored, and no clone one base away is much larger. Receptor libraries were prepared by the immunoSEQ multiplex PCR assay. TCRdb took this table from immuneACCESS and kept in-frame rearrangements with V and J called. Such tables lack part of the clones; where checked against another copy, unresolved V genes explain under half of the gap, and the rest is unexplained. In this sample the table shows 55,000 to 80,000 clones, over 85% of which occur a single time. Of the sample, 2.5% to 4% falls within the top ten clones.

This receptor was obtained from a female donor with multiple sclerosis, enrolled in a pregnancy study. The chain joins TRBV5-6 to TRBJ2-7; 6 matching bases give a weak D call of TRBD2. The starting material was CD8+ T cells from peripheral blood mononuclear cells, obtained in the second trimester of pregnancy. The CDR3 is CASSLYLGGVQREQYF. In nucleotide form, the sequence is TGTGCCAGCAGCTTGTATTTAGGAGGGGTTCAGCGGGAGCAGTACTTC.